This T cell receptor beta chain emerged from a study of regulatory T cells in long-lasting Graves disease (dated by TCRdb to the early 2020s). Study-level background: Persistent Graves' disease meant more than 5 years of antithyroid drug treatment with TSH receptor autoantibodies that stayed positive. Peripheral blood TCR sequencing and RNA sequencing compared persistent Graves' disease patients with newly diagnosed Graves' disease patients. The study took place in China and was registered as a clinical trial. Persistent Graves' disease patients in the clinical cohort had taken antithyroid drugs for approximately 10 years on average. TCR sequencing covered 13 persistent and around 20 newly diagnosed Graves' disease patients, 33 samples in total. The full study reports these points: Sequencing and analysis were restricted to the TCR beta chain. Compared with newly diagnosed patients, persistent Graves' disease patients had lower TCR Shannon entropy and fewer highly expanded clones, which suggests clonal expansion. Only peripheral blood was studied, because thyroid tissue, the primary lesion, was inaccessible. The authors acknowledged the small sample size as a limitation that may reduce accuracy. TRBV28, TRBJ1-2 and TRBJ2-5 were preferentially used in persistent disease, while TRBV20-1 and TRBJ2-1 were favored in newly diagnosed disease. Persistent patients shared more public clonotypes among themselves (fewer than 3,000) than newly diagnosed patients did (about 900).

Regarding this clonotype: Its antigen is unknown. Base qualities are missing; no much larger clone stands one base away.

Library preparation employed multiplex PCR. For sequencing, an Illumina HiSeq 4000 was employed. To build TCR beta libraries, CDR3 regions were amplified by Arm-PCR using iRepertoire HTBI primers. Before sequencing, the PCR products went through gel purification. In the original analysis: Gene usage analysis of CDR3 amino acid clonotypes used the approximately 62 TRBV and some 15 TRBJ segments found across samples. COPE and FqMerger were used to merge the filtered high-quality paired reads into contigs. BLAST was used to align contigs to IMGT TRBV, TRBD and TRBJ reference genes, with CDR3 defined following IMGT. Any clonotype with a frequency above 0.1% was classified as a highly expanded clone. Repertoire diversity was measured by Shannon entropy, and V-J evenness by the Gini coefficient. Public clonotypes were defined as clonotypes shared by more than one individual. TCRdb passed the public sequencing reads through fastp at Q25 and MiXCR, retaining productive beta sequences. One record per CDR3 amino acid sequence lists the most common genes and DNA. The V and J calls were determined by TCRdb, not by the authors. The sample table contains roughly 450,000 distinct CDR3 sequences; only one count was recorded for roughly 22% of them. The ten biggest clones cover 10% to 15% of the sample.

From the cysteine up to the phenylalanine, the CDR3 has a length of 14 residues. Kept here is only the CDR3 DNA, which spans 42 bases and is read in frame from base 1. Taken from the germline V gene, the CDR1 and CDR2 loops are MDHEN and SYDVKM. Trimmed from V: 8 bases; trimmed from J: 2 bases; junction bases lacking a gene match: 8. The time point label corresponds to: persistent/refractory GD, antithyroid drugs over 5 years with positive TRAb. For both TCR sequencing and RNA sequencing, RNA was extracted from PBMCs using TRIzol. The diagnosis of Graves' disease followed American Thyroid Association guidelines. Patients were recruited from an endocrinology department in Xi'an, China. Each patient gave 7.5 to 10 milliliters of peripheral blood, collected in an EDTA anticoagulant tube. Ficoll Paque Plus density gradient separation was used to isolate PBMCs, and no additional T cell sorting was done. An Agilent 2100 Bioanalyzer and agarose gel were used to check RNA quality, while a NanoDrop 2000 measured RNA concentration.

The sample consisted of peripheral blood mononuclear cells (PBMCs), taken when the disease was refractory, from a patient treated with antithyroid drugs. This TCR derives from a female donor with Graves disease. The sequence joins TRBV28 to TRBJ2-7; the central 8 bases match TRBD2. DNA sequence: TGTGCCAGCGCGGGGGGTGACGGGCCCTACGAGCAGTACTTC. Translated, this is CASAGGDGPYEQYF. The full variable domain, with segments outside the CDR3 supplied by the reference TRBV28 and TRBJ2-7 proteins, appears as DVKVTQSSRYLVKRTGEKVFLECVQDMDHENMFWYRQDPGLGLRLIYFSYDVKMKEKGDIPEGYSVSREKKERFSLILESASTNQTSMYLCASAGGDGPYEQYFGPGTRLTVT.